This T cell receptor beta chain was found in a study of CD8 T cells in ankylosing spondylitis. Molecular-barcoded quantitative 5'-RACE produced these TCR beta libraries. TCRdb recomputed calls from the 5' RACE reads with MiXCR, one row per CDR3 protein. Among a few hundred thousand distinct CDR3 sequences listed, 20% to 25% were seen once. Study-level points and caveats: Both synovial fluid and blood in reactive arthritis had previously been reported to carry some motif variants. Apparently characteristic of ankylosing spondylitis blood was a TCR beta motif (eight highly homologous variants). It was reported that disease-linked clones were significantly enriched in matched ankylosing spondylitis synovial fluid.

This clonotype appeared a few times. Its specificity is not known. The sequence derives from a female donor with ankylosing spondylitis or in good health (not recorded which). Sequencing input: blood, either unsorted or a sorted T cell fraction (not recorded which).

The DNA for the CDR3 is TGCAGTGCTAGGGCTTTAAGGCCTGAAGCTTTCTTT. Translation gives CSARALRPEAFF. The chain has TRBV20-1 and TRBJ1-1; no firm D call. The CDR3 runs to 12 residues. Between the trimmed V and J ends, which lost 3 bases and 6 bases, there was a span of 11 bases. Looked up from germline, CDR1 is DFQATT and CDR2 is SNEGSKA (reference sequence).